This TCR beta chain was captured by sequencing in a study of T cell responses to AZD1222 COVID-19 vaccine. Some clones are missing from TCRdb's copy, which holds only in-frame ones; the method was immunoSEQ multiplex PCR. The table lists nearly 35,000 clones, 85% to 90% of them singletons, with approximately 9.9% in the top ten. In the case of this clone: The antigen remains unidentified.

General study points: Seropositive AZD1222 recipients at baseline numbered only six or seven. White British donors predominated, females outnumbered males, and clonal diversity was possibly underestimated.

This material consisted of peripheral blood, taken 28 days after the second AZD1222 dose. This sequence originates from an adult who received the AZD1222 COVID-19 vaccine.

CDR3 in DNA: TGTGCCTGGAGATCGGTTAGGGGCACTGAAGCTTTCTTT. Protein: CAWRSVRGTEAFF. The chain couples TRBV30 to TRBJ1-1; D is possibly TRBD1 (5 bases). V was pared by 3 bases and J by 4 bases, with 12 bases between. This CDR3 comprises 13 residues. The germline V gene encodes CDR1 GTSNPN and CDR2 SVGIG (reference sequence).